The 6 T cell receptor beta chains presented below share a single source sample, sequenced in a study of blood T cell repertoires in COVID-19. Libraries were prepared by immunoSEQ multiplex PCR; TCRdb keeps only in-frame clonotypes and omits some of them. There are some 180,000 clones in the sample; around 80% occur only once, and roughly 19% lies in the top ten. The specimen sequenced was peripheral blood. These TCRs come from a woman in her seventies who had recovered from COVID-19.

This chain joins TRBV9 and TRBJ1-1; the D gene is possibly TRBD1 (5 bases). V was cut by 1 base and J by 6 bases, with 10 bases left in between. The CDR3 has 13 residues. CDR1 is SGDLS and CDR2 is YYNGEE in the germline V gene. The CDR3 sequence is CASSVWGGAEAFF. DNA of the CDR3: TGTGCCAGCAGCGTATGGGGCGGCGCTGAAGCTTTCTTT.

The chain uses TRBV19 and TRBJ2-1; 10 bases map to TRBD2. The CDR3 length is 16 residues. J lost 8 bases, V lost 6 bases, and 13 bases had no gene match. Germline assignment: CDR1 LNHDA and CDR2 SQIVND (reference sequence). CDR3 sequence reads: CASRSRLAGEVDEQFF. As DNA, the CDR3 is TGTGCCAGTAGGAGTCGGCTAGCGGGAGAAGTGGATGAGCAGTTCTTC.

V and J are TRBV3-1 (or the pseudogene TRBV3-2) and TRBJ1-1, with a weak D call TRBD1 (5 bases). Germline values: CDR1 LGHDT, CDR2 YNNKEL (reference sequence). The CDR3 covers 15 residues. The germline V and J ends were trimmed by 7 bases and 1 base, with 16 bases remaining between them. CDR3 nucleotide sequence: TGTGCCAGCACCCCGTCGGGCGGACAGAACACTGAAGCTTTCTTT. This translates into CASTPSGGQNTEAFF.

This clone has a handful of counts. DNA for the CDR3: TGTGCCTGGACTCCAACCCGACAGAGCCCTCCGTACTTC. This gives the protein CAWTPTRQSPPYF. J is TRBJ2-7 and V is TRBV30; a possible D gene is TRBD1 (5 bases). Germline-derived CDR1 and CDR2 are GTSNPN and SVGIG (reference sequence). The CDR3 totals 13 residues. The V and J ends lost 4 bases and 12 bases respectively, with 22 bases between them.

The chain employs TRBV7-6 and TRBJ1-2; tentatively, D is TRBD1 (6 bases). Trimming cost V 5 bases and J 8 bases, with 15 bases left between them. Per germline, CDR1 SGHVS and CDR2 FNYEAQ. CDR3 size: 13 residues. The CDR3 protein is CASSRQAKGGYTF. Here the CDR3 DNA reads TGTGCCAGCAGCCGACAGGCCAAGGGGGGCTACACCTTC.

The chain uses TRBV7-8 and TRBJ1-5; unclear D gene. Germline V lookup: CDR1 SGHVS, CDR2 FQNEAQ. The V end lost 5 bases, the J end lost 0 bases, and 11 bases lay between the germline ends. This CDR3 has 15 residues. CDR3 in DNA: TGTGCCAGCAGCCTGTGGGCCAATAGCAATCAGCCCCAGCATTTT. Its translation: CASSLWANSNQPQHF.